One and the same sample provided the 26 T cell receptor beta chains below, sequenced in a study of a mutant IDH1 vaccine in newly diagnosed glioma. Sequenced by immunoSEQ multiplex PCR; TCRdb stores in-frame clones only, minus some. Here the sample spans around 60,000 clones, around 85% being singletons. As for time point: week 11, during vaccination. Mutant IDH1 20-mer peptide, at 300 ug, made up each vaccine dose, with topical imiquimod. No antigen has been identified for these receptors. The specimen comprised PBMCs, sampled from a glioma patient whose treatment included an IDH1 peptide vaccine. These TCRs come from a woman between 50 and 59 years old with glioma.

This clone occurred once. The genes are TRBV4-3 and TRBJ1-2; 8 nucleotides match TRBD1. The CDR3 has 17 amino acids. Trimming took 6 bases from V and 2 from J; bases not matched to a gene: 14. Germline CDR1 is LGHNA and CDR2 is YSLEER. The CDR3 protein is CASRQDRAGAFNYGYTF. For the CDR3, the DNA is TGCGCCAGCAGACAGGACAGGGCTGGCGCCTTCAACTATGGCTACACCTTC.

The J gene is TRBJ1-6, the V gene TRBV30; D unclear. With 5 bases removed from V and 7 bases from J, the gap between germline ends came to 18 bases. The CDR3 length is 15 residues. Germline values: CDR1 GTSNPN, CDR2 SVGIG (reference sequence). CDR3 coding DNA: TGTGCCTGGGACGTCGTCGGAGACGGGAATTCACCCCTCCACTTT. Its translation: CAWDVVGDGNSPLHF.

This clone came up a few times. CDR3 residues: CASRWGTGADYGYTF. CDR3 sequence (DNA): TGCGCCAGCAGATGGGGAACAGGGGCCGACTATGGCTACACCTTC. The chain combines TRBV5-1 with TRBJ1-2; TRBD1 matches 7 bases. V shed 5 bases and J 3 bases; nucleotides not matched to a gene: 10. The V gene's germline CDR1 is SGHRS and CDR2 YFSETQ. The CDR3 runs to 15 residues.

This clone was seen only a few times. This chain connects TRBV30 to TRBJ1-5; 7 bases are shared with TRBD1. Germline V lookup: CDR1 GTSNPN, CDR2 SVGIG (reference sequence). After removal of 1 base from V and 5 bases from J, the junction contained 2 bases not matched to a gene. The CDR3 sequence is 13 residues long. DNA of the CDR3: TGTGCCTGGAGTGCGGGACAGCATCAGCCCCAGCATTTT. The encoded protein is CAWSAGQHQPQHF.

The rearrangement joins TRBV19 to TRBJ2-5; 7 bases are a match to TRBD1. Losses at the gene ends were 5 bases for V and 1 base for J; bases not matched to a gene: 7. The CDR3 is 15 amino acids. Looked up from germline, CDR1 is LNHDA and CDR2 is SQIVND (reference sequence). CDR3 nucleotide sequence: TGTGCCAGTAGTCCCCGCAGGGGGTCCCAAGAGACCCAGTACTTC. It specifies CASSPRRGSQETQYF.

The chain joins TRBV5-1 to TRBJ2-7; D perhaps matches TRBD2 (5 bases). Germline CDR1 and CDR2: SGHRS and YFSETQ. Trimming removed 0 bases from V and 5 bases from J, with 9 bases in between. The CDR3 spans 13 residues. The CDR3 here is CASSLVGSDEQYF. In DNA, the CDR3 is TGCGCCAGCAGCTTGGTTGGGAGCGACGAGCAGTACTTC.

J is TRBJ1-4 and V is TRBV2, with D tentatively TRBD1 (5 bases). This CDR3 spans 15 amino acids. CDR1 is SNHLY, CDR2 FYNNEI, per germline. Deletions cut 0 bases from V and 8 bases from J, with 13 bases between. CDR3 residues: CASSEANPWGEKLFF. The CDR3 coding sequence is TGTGCCAGCAGTGAAGCTAACCCTTGGGGGGAAAAACTGTTTTTT.

This chain joins TRBV10-3 and TRBJ2-7; TRBD1 agrees at 7 bases. Germline V gene data show CDR1 as ENHRY and CDR2 as SYGVKD. This CDR3 spans 13 amino acids. Trimming at V came to 10 bases and at J to 6 bases, leaving 12 bases not matched to a gene. CDR3 nucleotides: TGTGCCACCGAATCCGGGACAGTTAGCGAGCAGTACTTC. Translating it yields CATESGTVSEQYF.

J is TRBJ2-7 and V is TRBV2; maybe TRBD2 (6 bases). CDR1 and CDR2 (germline): SNHLY, FYNNEI. With 5 bases removed from V and 2 bases from J, the gap between germline ends came to 13 bases. There are 14 residues in the CDR3. CDR3 amino acids: CASSWEVPAYEQYF. CDR3 coding DNA: TGTGCCAGCAGTTGGGAGGTCCCGGCCTACGAGCAGTACTTC.

The chain recombines TRBV5-6 with TRBJ1-2; no clear D gene. From germline, CDR1 is SGHDT and CDR2 YYEEEE. V gave up 1 base and J gave up 2 bases, with 3 bases separating them. This CDR3 region has 12 residues. For the CDR3, the DNA is TGTGCCAGCAGCTTGAGCAACTATGGCTACACCTTC. It yields the protein CASSLSNYGYTF.

This chain joins TRBV19 and TRBJ2-7; D might be TRBD1 (5 bases). Germline lookup yields CDR1 LNHDA and CDR2 SQIVND (reference sequence). The V end lost 2 bases, the J end lost 2 bases, and 7 bases lay between the germline ends. CDR3 size: 13 residues. The CDR3 spells CASSIKGTYEQYF. The CDR3 region has the DNA TGTGCCAGTAGTATAAAGGGGACCTACGAGCAGTACTTC.

This chain connects TRBV20-1 to TRBJ1-2; no definite D call. Germline V gives CDR1 DFQATT, CDR2 SNEGSKA (reference sequence). The CDR3 runs to 11 residues. Trimming removed 6 bases from V and 1 base from J, with 6 bases in between. Here the CDR3 reads CSAGFNYGYTF. CDR3 nucleotide sequence: TGCAGTGCAGGGTTTAACTATGGCTACACCTTC.

The chain couples TRBV12-5 to TRBJ2-7; 7 bases are shared with TRBD1. Trimming took 4 bases from V and 12 from J; bases not matched to a gene: 6. Germline V gene data show CDR1 as LGHNT and CDR2 as FRNRAP. CDR3 length equals 11 residues. CDR3 nucleotide sequence: TGTGCTAGTGGTTCGACAGGGAGTCGGTACTTC. Protein: CASGSTGSRYF. The full variable domain, with the rest looked up from reference TRBV12-5 and TRBJ2-7, is DARVTQTPRHKVTEMGQEVTMRCQPILGHNTVFWYRQTMMQGLELLAYFRNRAPLDDSGMPKDRFSAEMPDATLATLKIQPSEPRDSAVYFCASGSTGSRYFGPGTRLTVT.

This clone was picked up one time. The rearrangement uses TRBV9 and TRBJ2-1; D gene unclear. Germline V gene data show CDR1 as SGDLS and CDR2 as YYNGEE. The CDR3 length is 11 residues. V was cut by 4 bases and J by 6 bases, with 5 bases left in between. For the CDR3, the DNA is TGTGCCAGCAGCTGGGGCAATGAGCAGTTCTTC. This translates into CASSWGNEQFF.

V usage is TRBV28 and J usage is TRBJ1-1; TRBD1 matches 8 bases. This CDR3 has 15 amino acids. With V trimmed by 5 bases and J by 1 base, 6 bases remained unmatched. CDR1 MDHEN and CDR2 SYDVKM come from the germline V gene. CDR3 residues: CASSPGQGWNTEAFF. CDR3 sequence (DNA): TGTGCCAGCAGTCCCGGACAGGGCTGGAACACTGAAGCTTTCTTT. Looking up the rest from reference TRBV28 and TRBJ1-1 gives the full variable domain: DVKVTQSSRYLVKRTGEKVFLECVQDMDHENMFWYRQDPGLGLRLIYFSYDVKMKEKGDIPEGYSVSREKKERFSLILESASTNQTSMYLCASSPGQGWNTEAFFGQGTRLTVV.

The V gene is TRBV4-2, the J gene TRBJ1-2; D may be TRBD1 (5 bases). Between the trimmed V and J ends, which lost 4 bases and 0 bases, there was a span of 12 bases. This CDR3 comprises 15 residues. Germline assignment: CDR1 LGHNA and CDR2 YNFKEQ. CDR3 nucleotide sequence: TGTGCCAGCAGCCCCCAGGGAGACACTAACTATGGCTACACCTTC. It yields the protein CASSPQGDTNYGYTF.

The rearrangement links TRBV9 to TRBJ1-4, with D possibly TRBD1 on 5 matching bases. V lost 5 bases and J 5 bases, leaving 16 bases between the germline ends. Germline-derived CDR1 and CDR2 are SGDLS and YYNGEE. The CDR3 is made up of 15 amino acids. The CDR3 sequence: CASSPTGTGNEKLFF. The CDR3 DNA is TGTGCCAGCAGTCCTACCGGGACGGGAAATGAAAAACTGTTTTTT. Supplemented by reference TRBV9 and TRBJ1-4, the full variable domain reads DSGVTQTPKHLITATGQRVTLRCSPRSGDLSVYWYQQSLDQGLQFLIQYYNGEERAKGNILERFSAQQFPDLHSELNLSSLELGDSALYFCASSPTGTGNEKLFFGSGTQLSVL.

This chain joins TRBV4-2 and TRBJ1-2; no firm D call. V lost 4 bases to trimming and J lost 8 bases, with 17 bases between them. The CDR3 consists of 14 residues. Germline values: CDR1 LGHNA, CDR2 YNFKEQ. CDR3 residues: CASSPSSEPWGYTF. The CDR3 DNA reads as TGTGCCAGCAGCCCGTCCAGCGAGCCTTGGGGCTACACCTTC.

The rearrangement uses TRBV2 and TRBJ2-7, with TRBD2 as a possible D gene (5 bases). V lost 8 bases, J lost 0 bases, and 20 bases lay in between. The CDR3 runs 16 residues. Germline-derived CDR1 and CDR2 are SNHLY and FYNNEI. The DNA for the CDR3 is TGTGCCAGCCTTACCCCGGTAGGAACTAGCTCCTACGAGCAGTACTTC. It yields the protein CASLTPVGTSSYEQYF.

The V and J genes are TRBV4-1 and TRBJ2-7, with 8 positions matching TRBD1. This CDR3 spans 17 amino acids. The germline gives CDR1 MGHRA, CDR2 YSYEKL. With 2 bases clipped from V and 2 bases from J, the junction kept 11 bases outside the gene matches. DNA of the CDR3: TGCGCCAGCAGCCAACCCTCTTTCAGGGGGCTCCCCTACGAGCAGTACTTC. It translates to CASSQPSFRGLPYEQYF.

The gene calls are TRBV13 and TRBJ2-1; 10 positions match TRBD1. The germline V gene encodes CDR1 PRHDT and CDR2 FYEKMQ (reference sequence). The CDR3 contains 22 residues. V was pared by 1 base and J by 2 bases, with 20 bases of the junction left unmatched. The CDR3 loop is CASSLAVRGQGLPHVPYNEQFF. For the CDR3, the DNA is TGTGCCAGCAGCTTAGCGGTTAGGGGACAGGGGTTACCCCATGTTCCCTACAATGAGCAGTTCTTC.

The chain couples TRBV18 to TRBJ1-5; D not certain. This CDR3 is 14 amino acids long. Trimming pared 0 bases from V and 6 bases from J, leaving 9 bases between. Per the germline V gene, CDR1 is KGHSH and CDR2 is LQKENI. CDR3 bases: TGTGCCAGCTCACCACCAGGAGAGGGTCAGCCCCAGCATTTT. Amino acids: CASSPPGEGQPQHF.

The CDR3 sequence: CASRGQGDEQYF. The CDR3 DNA sequence: TGTGCCAGCAGAGGACAGGGGGACGAGCAGTACTTC. V usage is TRBV6-5 and J usage is TRBJ2-7; 10 positions match TRBD1. Germline V gene sequence: CDR1 MNHEY, CDR2 SVGAGI. With 6 bases clipped from V and 5 bases from J, the junction kept 1 base outside the gene matches. The CDR3 extends over 12 amino acids.

The V gene is TRBV18, the J gene TRBJ1-3; 11 bases are a match to TRBD1. From germline, CDR1 is KGHSH and CDR2 LQKENI. The CDR3 covers 17 residues. V lost 5 bases to trimming and J lost 0 bases; unmatched junction nucleotides: 6. The CDR3 sequence is CASSSPGQGASGNTIYF. The CDR3 DNA sequence: TGTGCCAGCTCATCCCCCGGACAGGGGGCCTCTGGAAACACCATATATTTT.

The J gene is TRBJ1-1, the V gene TRBV9, with no clear D. The V gene lost 3 bases and the J gene lost 8 bases, with 11 bases spanning the gap. This CDR3 region has 12 residues. CDR1 SGDLS and CDR2 YYNGEE come from the germline V gene. DNA for the CDR3: TGTGCCAGCAGCGCCGGGATCCAGGAAGCTTTCTTT. Translation gives CASSAGIQEAFF.

The gene calls are TRBV19 and TRBJ1-1; 8 bases fit TRBD1. Per germline, CDR1 LNHDA and CDR2 SQIVND (reference sequence). V was clipped by 9 bases and J by 3 bases; unmatched bases: 3. The CDR3 sequence is 12 residues long. The CDR3 protein is CASAGGHTEAFF. The CDR3 DNA is TGTGCCAGCGCAGGGGGCCACACTGAAGCTTTCTTT.